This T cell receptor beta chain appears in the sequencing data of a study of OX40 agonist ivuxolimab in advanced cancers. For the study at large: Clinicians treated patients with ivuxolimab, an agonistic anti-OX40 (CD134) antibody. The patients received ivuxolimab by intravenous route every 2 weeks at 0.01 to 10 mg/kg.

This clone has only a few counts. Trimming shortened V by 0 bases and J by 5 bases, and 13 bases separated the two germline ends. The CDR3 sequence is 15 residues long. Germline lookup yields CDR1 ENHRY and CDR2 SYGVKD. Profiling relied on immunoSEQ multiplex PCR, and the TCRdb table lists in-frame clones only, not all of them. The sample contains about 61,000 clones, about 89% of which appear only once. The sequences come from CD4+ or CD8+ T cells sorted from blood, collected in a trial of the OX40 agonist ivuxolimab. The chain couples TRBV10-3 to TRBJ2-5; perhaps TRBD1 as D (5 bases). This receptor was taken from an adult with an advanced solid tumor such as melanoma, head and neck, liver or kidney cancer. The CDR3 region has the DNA TGTGCCATCAGTGAGTCGCCGCCAGGGCGGGAGACCCAGTACTTC. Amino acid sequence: CAISESPPGRETQYF.